The rows below give T cell receptor beta chains drawn from one sample of a study of blood T cell repertoires in COVID-19. The data were produced by immunoSEQ multiplex PCR, yet TCRdb's version contains in-frame clones alone and is incomplete. The table includes around 280,000 clones, roughly 90% detected once. The sequencing sample was made of PBMCs or T cells enriched from blood (not recorded which). Receptor source: a woman between 40 and 50 years old who had recovered from COVID-19. The CDR3 runs from the conserved cysteine through the conserved F or W. Each record gives: J gene, V gene, D gene, clone size, CDR3 DNA, CDR3 protein. D genes are given only for firm matches. Size is stated for part of the rows, as once, few or many counts, or as a class when the clone is expanded.

TRBJ1-1	TRBV4-1	.	once	TGCGCCAGCAGCCAAGCCGACAGCTGGCGCACTGAAGCTTTCTTT	CASSQADSWRTEAFF
TRBJ1-2	TRBV2	TRBD1	.	TGTGCCAGTCCCGGGGACAGGAACCCTAACTATGGCTACACCTTC	CASPGDRNPNYGYTF
TRBJ2-1	TRBV5-1	TRBD2	.	TGCGCCAGCAGCCAGGGACTAGCGGGACCCTACAATGAGCAGTTCTTC	CASSQGLAGPYNEQFF
TRBJ2-1	TRBV18	TRBD2	.	TGTGCCAGCTCACTAACTCTAACCCCCAGCGAGCGGGAATACAATGAGCAGTTCTTC	CASSLTLTPSEREYNEQFF
TRBJ2-2	TRBV5-1	TRBD1	.	TGCGCCAGCAGCTTGGAAGGGACAGGGAGGGGCACCGGGGAGCTGTTTTTT	CASSLEGTGRGTGELFF
TRBJ1-2	TRBV6-5	.	.	TGTGCCAGCAGTTATAGTAGCCTTAACTATGGCTACACCTTC	CASSYSSLNYGYTF
TRBJ1-2	TRBV4-1	TRBD1	.	TGCGCCAGCAGCCAGCCGGGACAGCCGTTCAATGGCTACACCTTC	CASSQPGQPFNGYTF
TRBJ2-7	TRBV5-8	.	.	TGTGCCAGCAGCTTGGCCTCGGACAGTCTCTACGAGCAGTACTTC	CASSLASDSLYEQYF
TRBJ1-5	TRBV2	.	.	TGTGCCAGCAGTCGAACTGATTATAGCAATCAGCCCCAGCATTTT	CASSRTDYSNQPQHF
TRBJ1-1	TRBV7-9	.	.	TGTGCCAGCAGCCCAGGGCGCCCGTCCCCCGAAGCTTTCTTT	CASSPGRPSPEAFF
TRBJ1-6	TRBV19	TRBD1	.	TGTGCCAGTAGTGGCGACAGGGGTAATTCACCCCTCCACTTT	CASSGDRGNSPLHF
TRBJ2-1	TRBV7-9	.	.	TGTGCCAGCAGCGATCGTTTAGGACAGAACAACAATGAGCAGTTCTTC	CASSDRLGQNNNEQFF
TRBJ1-1	TRBV4-1	.	few	TGCGCCAGCAGCCGGGAACCGCAGGGATTGAACACTGAAGCTTTCTTT	CASSREPQGLNTEAFF
TRBJ1-4	TRBV5-1	.	.	TGCGCCAGCAGCCCCCTCGGGGGTTCCTATACTAATGAAAAACTGTTTTTT	CASSPLGGSYTNEKLFF
TRBJ2-3	TRBV5-5	TRBD1	.	TGTGCCAGCAGCCCCGCCGGGACAGGTCTTTCCACAGATACGCAGTATTTT	CASSPAGTGLSTDTQYF
TRBJ1-2	TRBV11-2	.	.	TGTGCCAGCACCAGTCAAGTATCTAACTATGGCTACACCTTC	CASTSQVSNYGYTF
TRBJ1-2	TRBV5-5	.	.	TGTGCCAGCAGGGAGGACGCCGTCGGAGGCTACACCTTC	CASREDAVGGYTF
TRBJ1-5	TRBV19	.	.	TGTGCCAGTAGTATTAGCTACGAGCCCCAGCATTTT	CASSISYEPQHF
TRBJ2-7	TRBV23-1	TRBD1	.	TGCGCCAGCAGTCACTCCGACAGGGAAAAACTCTCCTACGAGCAGTACTTC	CASSHSDREKLSYEQYF
TRBJ2-1	TRBV9	TRBD2	.	TGTGCCAGCAGCGCCTACTCCGGGACTAGCGGGAGCGATGAGCAGTTCTTC	CASSAYSGTSGSDEQFF
TRBJ1-5	TRBV18	TRBD1	.	TGTGCCAGCTCACGACAGGGTTCAGATCAGCCCCAGCATTTT	CASSRQGSDQPQHF
TRBJ2-1	TRBV29-1	.	.	TGCAGCGTTGTGTCCACGGTTAGCGGTGGCAATGAGCAGTTCTTC	CSVVSTVSGGNEQFF
TRBJ2-1	TRBV5-1	.	.	TGCGCCAGCAGCTCCCTTCAGTATGAGCAGTTCTTC	CASSSLQYEQFF
TRBJ1-1	TRBV12-5	.	.	TGTGCTAGTGGTTTGGTACCCCGAGGGGGCACTGAAGCTTTCTTT	CASGLVPRGGTEAFF
TRBJ2-1	TRBV30	TRBD2	.	TGTGCCTGGAGAGGGCTAGCGGCCAGCTCCTACAATGAGCAGTTCTTC	CAWRGLAASSYNEQFF
TRBJ1-1	TRBV4-3	.	.	TGCGCCAGCAGCCCGCTTACTTCGGGGGAAGCTTTCTTT	CASSPLTSGEAFF
TRBJ2-5	TRBV30	TRBD2	.	TGTGCCTGGAGAAAGGCGGGAGGGGGGGAGACCCAGTACTTC	CAWRKAGGGETQYF
TRBJ1-1	TRBV5-1	TRBD1	.	TGCGCCAGCACCGCGCACAGGGGGCTAACTGAAGCTTTCTTT	CASTAHRGLTEAFF
TRBJ2-7	TRBV27	.	.	TGTGCCAGCGGTAGACAGCCAAGGTCACCTCACGAGCAGTACTTC	CASGRQPRSPHEQYF
TRBJ1-1	TRBV29-1	.	.	TGCAGCGTTTCTCAGGGGAACACTGAAGCTTTCTTT	CSVSQGNTEAFF
TRBJ2-5	TRBV30	.	.	TGTGCCTGGGGTGGGGGGGCTGCAGAGACCCAGTACTTC	CAWGGGAAETQYF
TRBJ2-7	TRBV6-1	.	.	TGTGCCAGCAGTCGGGACACCTCCTACGGGCAGTACTTC	CASSRDTSYGQYF
TRBJ2-3	TRBV29-1	.	once	TGCAGCGTGGCCCTGTCAGATACGCAGTATTTT	CSVALSDTQYF
TRBJ2-5	TRBV6-5	TRBD1	.	TGTGCCAGCAGTTACGGAGGGACAGGGGGGCAAGAGACCCAGTACTTC	CASSYGGTGGQETQYF
TRBJ2-7	TRBV7-2	TRBD2	.	TGTGCCAGCAGCTTAGCGAGCGGGACCACCTACGAGCAGTACTTC	CASSLASGTTYEQYF
TRBJ2-5	TRBV3-1/TRBV3-2	.	.	TGTGCCAGCAGCCTTGGGCGCCAAGAGACCCAGTACTTC	CASSLGRQETQYF
TRBJ2-7	TRBV30	.	.	TGTGCCTGGAGTGTACAGGAGGGGTACGAGCAGTACTTC	CAWSVQEGYEQYF
TRBJ1-5	TRBV5-6	.	once	TGTGCCAGCAGTTCCCTGGGGGGACAGCCCCAGCATTTT	CASSSLGGQPQHF
TRBJ2-7	TRBV3-1/TRBV3-2	.	once	TGTGCCAGCAGGCGGGGCTCTTCCTACGAGCAGTACTTC	CASRRGSSYEQYF
TRBJ1-2	TRBV5-4	.	.	TGTGCCAGCAGCTTAGACGACATTGGCTACACCTTC	CASSLDDIGYTF